The source of this T cell receptor beta chain is a study of T cells after yellow fever vaccination (dated by TCRdb to about 2019). In terms of the full investigation: Libraries from fractions with low cell numbers were prepared with the SMART-Seq v4 Ultra Low Input RNA kit. Blood was drawn at multiple timepoints before and after primary and secondary immunization, with bulk PBMC replicates and cell subsets isolated. Two healthy male donors made up the cohort, one aged 18 to 29 years and the other aged 30 to 40 years. To follow T-cell clones before and after both primary and booster YFV17D yellow fever vaccination, bulk TCR alpha and beta repertoires underwent longitudinal sequencing.

Notes on this clonotype: Its antigen is still unknown. No base qualities exist here, and no much larger clone lies one base off it.

Overall study results and their limits: Because the study included only two donors, the extent to which the findings can be generalized is limited. Because abundant contaminating clonotypes from the bulk population could be contained in FACS-sorted repertoires, computational filtering was required. Compared with the primary T-cell response, the secondary T-cell response was faster but weaker, reaching its peak on day 5 rather than on day 15. A small share of clonotypes was detected in both CD4 and CD8 compartments, with the overlap likely arising from convergent recombination. After the booster, most of the clones that had expanded following primary vaccination were detected again (96% of CD4 and roughly nine tenths of CD8), which suggests that memory was broadly maintained.

TCR cDNA was synthesized by 5'RACE template switching, through which a universal primer site and unique molecular identifiers were introduced. Priming for cDNA synthesis came from both the TCR alpha and TCR beta constant segments. Two PCR steps were used to amplify libraries, with sample barcodes and sequencing adapters being added in the second step. Sequencing of the libraries was done on either Illumina HiSeq 2500 (2x100 bp) or NovaSeq (2x150 bp). On the authors' methods: Demultiplexing of reads and collapsing into UMI consensus sequences were performed with MIGEC, and V(D)J alignment was carried out with MiXCR. Vaccine-responding clonotypes were defined with edgeR using replicate PBMC samples, requiring FDR below 0.01 and a log2 fold change above 5 up to day 15. CD4 or CD8 identity was assigned to each bulk clonotype according to whether the clonotype was present at higher abundance in the sequenced CD4 repertoire or the sequenced CD8 repertoire. The public reads were reanalyzed by TCRdb: fastp trimming at Q25, MiXCR alignment, in-frame beta chains only. Every entry covers one CDR3 protein and lists the most common genes and DNA from its rows. Here the V and J calls rest on TCRdb's processing, not on the authors' analysis. The sample table records over 130,000 distinct CDR3 sequences; 7.7% of these occur just once. Roughly 0.73% of the sample rests with the top ten.

The germline V gene yields SGHRS for CDR1 and YFSETQ for CDR2. The CDR3 runs 13 residues from the cysteine to the phenylalanine. Left in the record is the CDR3 DNA by itself, 39 bases read in frame from the first base. V trim: 2 bases; J trim: 7 bases; unmatched bases: 5. In the paper's terms, the treatment or condition label means: live attenuated yellow fever vaccine strain. A standard Ficoll-Paque protocol was used to isolate PBMCs from peripheral blood. Dynabeads CD4 and CD8 positive selection kits were used to isolate CD4 and CD8 T-cell fractions. TriZol was used to extract RNA from bulk PBMCs, CD4 and CD8 fractions, and dextramer-positive and dextramer-negative fractions.

The TCR was taken from a young man who received the YFV17D yellow fever vaccine. The sequence links TRBV5-1 to TRBJ1-2; TRBD1 fits 7 bases in the junction. The starting material was CD4+ T cells sorted from PBMCs, obtained 5 days after the yellow fever booster vaccination. The CDR3 here reads CASSFGQEAGYTF. The base sequence is TGCGCCAGCAGCTTTGGACAGGAGGCTGGCTACACCTTC.